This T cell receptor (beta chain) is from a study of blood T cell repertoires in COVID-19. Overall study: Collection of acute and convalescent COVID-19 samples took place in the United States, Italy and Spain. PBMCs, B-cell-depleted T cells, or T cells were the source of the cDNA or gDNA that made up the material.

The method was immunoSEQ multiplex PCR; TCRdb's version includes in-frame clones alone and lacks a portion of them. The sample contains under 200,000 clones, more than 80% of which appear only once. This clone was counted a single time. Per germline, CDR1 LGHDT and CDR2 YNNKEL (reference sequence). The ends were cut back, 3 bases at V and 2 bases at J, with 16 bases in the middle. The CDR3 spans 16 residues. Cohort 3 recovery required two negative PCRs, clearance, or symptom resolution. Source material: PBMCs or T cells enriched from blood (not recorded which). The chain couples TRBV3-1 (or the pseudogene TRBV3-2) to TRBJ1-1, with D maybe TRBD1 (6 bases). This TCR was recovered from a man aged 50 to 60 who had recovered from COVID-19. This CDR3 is CASSQVLLGANTEAFF. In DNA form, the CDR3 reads TGTGCCAGCAGCCAGGTTCTTTTGGGGGCAAACACTGAAGCTTTCTTT.